One sample yielded the 12 T cell receptor beta chains listed below, sequenced in a study of shared clonotypes between healthy human individuals. Produced via immunoSEQ multiplex PCR; TCRdb's table is partial and in-frame only. The profile shows approximately 740,000 clones, around 72% of them singletons. Sample: memory CD4+ T cells sorted from blood. Subset defined: CD45RA-negative fraction. The receptor source for this set is a woman aged 30 to 39 in good health.

CDR3 nucleotides: TGTGCCAGCAGTGGATTGATTACAGGGGTCGTAGATACGCAGTATTTT. Amino acids: CASSGLITGVVDTQYF. The chain carries TRBV2 and TRBJ2-3; 7 nucleotides agree with TRBD1. Germline CDR1 reads SNHLY; CDR2 reads FYNNEI. V dropped 4 bases and J dropped 5; count of bases not matched to a gene: 12. The length of the CDR3 is 16 residues.

This clone has only a few counts. The V call is TRBV29-1, the J call TRBJ1-1; maybe TRBD1 (5 bases). The V gene lost 8 bases and the J gene lost 1 base, with 11 bases spanning the gap. Germline lookup yields CDR1 SQVTM and CDR2 ANQGSEA. The CDR3 runs to 12 residues. The CDR3 coding sequence is TGCAGCACCATGGACACGAACACTGAAGCTTTCTTT. Its protein product is CSTMDTNTEAFF.

This clone was observed many times. Other DNA sequences of this sample code for an identical CDR3. CDR3 nucleotide sequence: TGTGCCAGCGGACAGGGAAACACCGGGGAGCTGTTTTTT. Translating it yields CASGQGNTGELFF. This chain joins TRBV11-3 and TRBJ2-2, with 8 bases aligning to TRBD1. This CDR3 is 13 amino acids long. V dropped 8 bases and J dropped 2; count of bases not matched to a gene: 1. Germline values: CDR1 SGHNT, CDR2 YENEEA. Variable domain in full (rest from reference TRBV11-3 and TRBJ2-2): EAGVVQSPRYKIIEKKQPVAFWCNPISGHNTLYWYLQNLGQGPELLIRYENEEAVDDSQLPKDRFSAERLKGVDSTLKIQPAELGDSAVYLCASGQGNTGELFFGEGSRLTVL.

The V gene is TRBV7-2, the J gene TRBJ2-7; unclear D gene. The CDR3 spans 13 residues. CDR1 and CDR2 from the germline V gene are SGHTA and FQGNSA. V lost 1 base, J lost 6 bases, and 10 bases lay in between. Written as DNA, the CDR3 is TGTGCCAGCAGCTTAGGTGGTGGCCCCGAGCAGTACTTC. Translation: CASSLGGGPEQYF.

The V gene is TRBV5-1, the J gene TRBJ2-2, with 8 positions matching TRBD2. CDR3 length equals 16 residues. Germline CDR1 is SGHRS and CDR2 is YFSETQ. V was clipped by 4 bases and J by 6 bases; unmatched bases: 11. In DNA form, the CDR3 reads TGCGCCAGCAGCCCCAATGCGGGACTAGAATCCGGGGAGCTGTTTTTT. Translated: CASSPNAGLESGELFF.

V usage is TRBV7-2 and J usage is TRBJ2-5; tentatively, D is TRBD2 (5 bases). Trimming left V 4 bases short and J 2 bases short, with 11 bases between. From germline, CDR1 is SGHTA and CDR2 FQGNSA. This CDR3 region has 14 residues. In DNA form, the CDR3 reads TGTGCCAGCAGCTGGACTGCCATGCAAGAGACCCAGTACTTC. It encodes CASSWTAMQETQYF. The whole variable domain, remainder taken from reference TRBV7-2 and TRBJ2-5, is GAGVSQSPSNKVTEKGKDVELRCDPISGHTALYWYRQSLGQGLEFLIYFQGNSAPDKSGLPSDRFSAERTGGSVSTLTIQRTQQEDSAVYLCASSWTAMQETQYFGPGTRLLVL.

This clone was recorded once. V gene TRBV2 combines with J gene TRBJ2-1; 9 bases are shared with TRBD2. V shed 0 bases, J shed 10 bases, and the junction held 4 bases outside the gene matches. The germline V gene has CDR1 SNHLY and CDR2 FYNNEI. The CDR3 totals 14 residues. The CDR3 region has the DNA TGTGCCAGCAGTGAAGCAGCAACTAGCGGGGAGCAGTTCTTC. Residues: CASSEAATSGEQFF. The variable domain in full, completed from reference TRBV2 and TRBJ2-1, reads EPEVTQTPSHQVTQMGQEVILRCVPISNHLYFYWYRQILGQKVEFLVSFYNNEISEKSEIFDDQFSVERPDGSNFTLKIRSTKLEDSAMYFCASSEAATSGEQFFGPGTRLTVL.

J is TRBJ1-2 and V is TRBV6-1, with 7 positions matching TRBD1. This CDR3 contains 14 residues. Germline V gene lookup returns CDR1 MNHNS and CDR2 SASEGT. J gave up 4 bases and V 4 bases, and 6 bases lay outside the gene matches. The CDR3 here is CASSVPGTVYGYTF. The DNA for the CDR3 is TGTGCCAGCAGTGTGCCCGGGACAGTCTATGGCTACACCTTC.

This clone was observed a handful of times. The gene calls are TRBV6-6 and TRBJ2-5; perhaps D is TRBD1 or TRBD2 (5 bases each). V lost 5 bases to trimming and J lost 0 bases, with 16 bases between them. The CDR3 extends over 16 amino acids. Germline V gene sequence: CDR1 MNHNY, CDR2 SVGAGI (reference sequence). CDR3 sequence reads: CASSLGTGHYQETQYF. In DNA, the CDR3 is TGTGCCAGCAGTCTGGGGACCGGGCATTACCAAGAGACCCAGTACTTC.

This sequence joins TRBV5-4 and TRBJ2-1; D unresolved. V lost 0 bases and J lost 6, with 22 bases in between. CDR3 length: 18 amino acids. Germline V CDR1 and CDR2: SGHNT, YYREEE (reference sequence). This CDR3 reads CASSLAFDLSPSGNEQFF. The CDR3 coding sequence is TGTGCCAGCAGCTTGGCCTTCGACCTATCGCCAAGTGGCAATGAGCAGTTCTTC.

V usage is TRBV7-9 and J usage is TRBJ2-7; 8 bases are a match to TRBD2. CDR1 is SEHNR, CDR2 FQNEAQ, per germline (reference sequence). J gave up 3 bases and V 2 bases, and 9 bases lay outside the gene matches. This CDR3 is built from 16 residues. The CDR3: CASSLYQTSGSYEQYF. The CDR3 bases are TGTGCCAGCAGCTTATATCAAACTAGCGGAAGCTACGAGCAGTACTTC.

The chain has TRBV10-2 and TRBJ1-2; D is perhaps TRBD1 (5 bases). This CDR3 spans 13 amino acids. V was shortened by 6 bases and J by 7 bases, with 15 bases between the two germline ends. The germline CDR1 and CDR2 sequences are WSHSY and SAAADI. CDR3 bases: TGCGCCAGCAGCGCCAGGGTTTATGGTGGCTACACCTTC. It yields the protein CASSARVYGGYTF.